The next 20 T cell receptor beta chains were all read from a single sample in a study of OX40 agonist ivuxolimab in advanced cancers. TCRdb's table, derived via immunoSEQ multiplex PCR, lists solely in-frame clones and lacks some. Among tens of thousands of clones, approximately 86% were seen once, and the ten largest hold under 2.5%. Here the sequenced sample was CD4+ or CD8+ T cells sorted from blood, taken in a trial of the OX40 agonist ivuxolimab. All receptors derive from an adult with an advanced solid tumor such as melanoma, head and neck, liver or kidney cancer.

The chain employs TRBV5-4 and TRBJ2-4; D ambiguous. Germline assignment: CDR1 SGHNT and CDR2 YYREEE (reference sequence). Trimming shortened V by 2 bases and J by 0 bases, and 6 bases separated the two germline ends. The CDR3 sequence is 14 residues long. CDR3 amino acids: CASSLRLAKNIQYF. In DNA, the CDR3 is TGTGCCAGCAGCTTACGGCTAGCCAAAAACATTCAGTACTTC. The variable domain in full, with the rest retrieved from reference TRBV5-4 and TRBJ2-4, is ETGVTQSPTHLIKTRGQQVTLRCSSQSGHNTVSWYQQALGQGPQFIFQYYREEENGRGNFPPRFSGLQFPNYSSELNVNALELDDSALYLCASSLRLAKNIQYFGAGTRLSVL.

The gene calls are TRBV6-5 and TRBJ1-3, with D hard to call. CDR3 length equals 12 residues. V gave up 8 bases and J gave up 2 bases, with 7 bases separating them. Germline CDR1 reads MNHEY; CDR2 reads SVGAGI. This chain's CDR3 is CASLSPGNTIYF. For the CDR3, the DNA is TGTGCCAGCCTATCGCCTGGAAACACCATATATTTT.

The chain couples TRBV5-4 to TRBJ2-2, with no clear D. V lost 0 bases, J lost 4 bases, and 13 bases lay in between. The CDR3 extends over 16 amino acids. Per the germline V gene, CDR1 is SGHNT and CDR2 is YYREEE (reference sequence). CDR3 DNA sequence: TGTGCCAGCAGCTTGGGACCGAGCTCGGGCACCGGGGAGCTGTTTTTT. Protein product: CASSLGPSSGTGELFF.

The V call is TRBV7-9, the J call TRBJ2-3; D gene ambiguous. Germline V lookup: CDR1 SEHNR, CDR2 FQNEAQ (reference sequence). This CDR3 comprises 13 residues. The V end was cut by 2 bases, the J end by 6 bases, with 9 bases between. This CDR3 is CASSLYEEDTQYF. DNA for the CDR3: TGTGCCAGCAGCTTATATGAGGAGGATACGCAGTATTTT.

The rearrangement links TRBV10-3 to TRBJ1-5; D is ambiguous. The germline CDR1 and CDR2 sequences are ENHRY and SYGVKD. V lost 3 bases and J lost 4, with 10 bases in between. CDR3 size: 14 residues. CDR3 in amino acids: CAISDHRQNQPQHF. The CDR3 DNA reads as TGTGCCATCAGTGATCATAGGCAGAATCAGCCCCAGCATTTT.

The J gene is TRBJ1-5, the V gene TRBV19, with TRBD1 as a possible D gene (5 bases). Germline loops: CDR1 LNHDA, CDR2 SQIVND (reference sequence). Trimming cost V 5 bases and J 0 bases, with 14 bases left between them. The CDR3 length is 16 residues. DNA for the CDR3: TGTGCCAGTAGTCCTCGACAGAGAACTAGCAATCAGCCCCAGCATTTT. It encodes CASSPRQRTSNQPQHF.

V usage is TRBV5-1 and J usage is TRBJ1-1; D is unresolved. V lost 0 bases and J 4 bases, leaving 10 bases between the germline ends. Germline CDR1 and CDR2: SGHRS and YFSETQ. The CDR3 length is 14 residues. The CDR3 coding sequence is TGCGCCAGCAGCTTGGACGGGAGCGGCACTGAAGCTTTCTTT. It encodes CASSLDGSGTEAFF.

V usage is TRBV18 and J usage is TRBJ2-3; D unresolved. The germline V gene has CDR1 KGHSH and CDR2 LQKENI. Trimming cost V 0 bases and J 1 base, with 14 bases left between them. CDR3 length: 17 amino acids. This CDR3 reads CASSPPLQAGGTDTQYF. CDR3 DNA sequence: TGTGCCAGCTCACCACCCTTGCAGGCTGGGGGCACAGATACGCAGTATTTT.

The V and J genes are TRBV2 and TRBJ2-7; no clear D. The germline V and J ends were trimmed by 7 bases and 3 bases, with 7 bases remaining between them. The CDR3 sequence is 11 residues long. The germline gives CDR1 SNHLY, CDR2 FYNNEI. CDR3 in amino acids: CASTVVYEQYF. CDR3 DNA sequence: TGTGCCAGCACTGTGGTCTACGAGCAGTACTTC.

This sequence joins TRBV5-1 and TRBJ1-1, with D unclear. The germline gives CDR1 SGHRS, CDR2 YFSETQ. This CDR3 has 14 amino acids. V dropped 0 bases and J dropped 11 bases, with 17 bases sitting between them. The CDR3 spells CASSLVGVFGGAFF. CDR3 bases: TGCGCCAGCAGCTTGGTTGGCGTCTTTGGAGGGGCTTTCTTT.

V is TRBV5-4 and J is TRBJ2-7; 11 bases agree with TRBD1. This CDR3 contains 14 residues. J lost 3 bases, V lost 2 bases, and 1 base had no gene match. Per the germline V gene, CDR1 is SGHNT and CDR2 is YYREEE (reference sequence). This chain's CDR3 is CASSFGTGGYEQYF. CDR3 DNA sequence: TGTGCCAGCAGCTTTGGGACAGGGGGCTACGAGCAGTACTTC.

This chain links TRBV4-2 with TRBJ2-1, with D possibly being TRBD2 (7 bases). CDR3 length: 17 amino acids. CDR1 LGHNA and CDR2 YNFKEQ come from the germline V gene. Trimming cost V 3 bases and J 7 bases, with 22 bases left between them. CDR3 bases: TGTGCCAGCAGCCATCCGAATGGGGGGGGGCTTCGGAATGAGCAGTTCTTC. Translation: CASSHPNGGGLRNEQFF.

V gene TRBV5-5 combines with J gene TRBJ2-1, with TRBD1 identical over 7 bases. Trimming at V came to 0 bases and at J to 4 bases, leaving 4 bases not matched to a gene. Looked up from germline, CDR1 is SGHKS and CDR2 is YYEKEE (reference sequence). CDR3 length: 15 residues. The DNA of the CDR3 is TGTGCCAGCAGCTTGGAGGACAGGAGATACAATGAGCAGTTCTTC. Protein sequence: CASSLEDRRYNEQFF.

This sequence joins TRBV6-6 and TRBJ1-2, with a weak D call TRBD1 (5 bases). V was shortened by 7 bases and J by 5 bases, with 17 bases between the two germline ends. Germline values: CDR1 MNHNY, CDR2 SVGAGI (reference sequence). CDR3 length: 14 amino acids. The CDR3 spells CASTQAGGDYGYTF. In DNA form, the CDR3 reads TGTGCCAGCACCCAGGCCGGGGGTGATTATGGCTACACCTTC.

This chain joins TRBV10-3 and TRBJ2-7, with unresolved D. The V end was cut by 7 bases, the J end by 2 bases, with 12 bases between. The CDR3 totals 13 residues. The germline gives CDR1 ENHRY, CDR2 SYGVKD. The DNA of the CDR3 is TGTGCCATCACGCCGGAGACCACCTACGAGCAGTACTTC. The encoded protein is CAITPETTYEQYF.

The V gene is TRBV19, the J gene TRBJ2-2; D remains ambiguous. The CDR3 sequence is 16 residues long. V dropped 3 bases and J dropped 4 bases, with 15 bases sitting between them. Germline V CDR1 and CDR2: LNHDA, SQIVND (reference sequence). The CDR3: CASSISPGTPTGELFF. The DNA for the CDR3 is TGTGCCAGTAGTATCTCCCCAGGCACCCCCACCGGGGAGCTGTTTTTT.

This chain joins TRBV6-5 and TRBJ1-5, with D hard to call. Germline V CDR1 and CDR2: MNHEY, SVGAGI. There are 14 residues in the CDR3. V lost 0 bases and J 6 bases, leaving 9 bases between the germline ends. CDR3 sequence (DNA): TGTGCCAGCAGTTACTCTGGGAATGGTCAGCCCCAGCATTTT. Translated: CASSYSGNGQPQHF.

J is TRBJ2-3 and V is TRBV5-6; D is uncertain. The CDR3 spans 13 residues. Deletions cut 6 bases from V and 0 bases from J, with 8 bases between. Germline V lookup: CDR1 SGHDT, CDR2 YYEEEE. The CDR3 loop is CASTHGSTDTQYF. The CDR3 DNA reads TGTGCCAGCACCCACGGGAGCACAGATACGCAGTATTTT.

The CDR3 reads CASSVDRNTEAFF. The CDR3 DNA reads TGTGCCAGCAGCGTCGACAGGAACACTGAAGCTTTCTTT. J is TRBJ1-1 and V is TRBV11-1, with D maybe TRBD1 (5 bases). CDR1 is SGHAT, CDR2 FQDESV, per germline (reference sequence). The CDR3 length is 13 residues. V gave up 5 bases and J gave up 1 base, with 8 bases separating them.

The genes are TRBV4-2 and TRBJ1-2; possible D gene TRBD1, 5 bases. Germline V lookup: CDR1 LGHNA, CDR2 YNFKEQ. CDR3 length equals 14 residues. V dropped 1 base and J dropped 3 bases, with 9 bases sitting between them. The CDR3 region is CASSQVDSYYGYTF. Written as DNA, the CDR3 is TGTGCCAGCAGCCAAGTTGACAGTTACTATGGCTACACCTTC.